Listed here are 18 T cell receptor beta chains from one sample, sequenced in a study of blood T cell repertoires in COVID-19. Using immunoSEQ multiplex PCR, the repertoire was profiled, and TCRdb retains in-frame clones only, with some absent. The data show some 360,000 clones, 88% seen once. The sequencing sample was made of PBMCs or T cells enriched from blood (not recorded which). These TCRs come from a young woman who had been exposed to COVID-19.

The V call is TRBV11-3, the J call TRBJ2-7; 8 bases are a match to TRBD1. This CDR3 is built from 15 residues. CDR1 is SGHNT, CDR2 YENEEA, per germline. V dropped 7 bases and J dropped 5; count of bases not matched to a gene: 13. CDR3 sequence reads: CASNHIGTGRHEQYF. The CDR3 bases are TGTGCCAGCAACCACATCGGGACAGGTCGCCACGAGCAGTACTTC. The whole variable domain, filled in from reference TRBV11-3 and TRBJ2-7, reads EAGVVQSPRYKIIEKKQPVAFWCNPISGHNTLYWYLQNLGQGPELLIRYENEEAVDDSQLPKDRFSAERLKGVDSTLKIQPAELGDSAVYLCASNHIGTGRHEQYFGPGTRLTVT.

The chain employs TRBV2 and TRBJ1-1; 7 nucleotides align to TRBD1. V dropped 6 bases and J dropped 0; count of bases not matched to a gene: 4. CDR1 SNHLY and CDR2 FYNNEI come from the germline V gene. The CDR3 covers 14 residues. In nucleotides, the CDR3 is TGTGCCAGCAGGGACAGGTCCATGAACACTGAAGCTTTCTTT. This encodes CASRDRSMNTEAFF. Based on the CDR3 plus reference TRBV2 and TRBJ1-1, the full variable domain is EPEVTQTPSHQVTQMGQEVILRCVPISNHLYFYWYRQILGQKVEFLVSFYNNEISEKSEIFDDQFSVERPDGSNFTLKIRSTKLEDSAMYFCASRDRSMNTEAFFGQGTRLTVV.

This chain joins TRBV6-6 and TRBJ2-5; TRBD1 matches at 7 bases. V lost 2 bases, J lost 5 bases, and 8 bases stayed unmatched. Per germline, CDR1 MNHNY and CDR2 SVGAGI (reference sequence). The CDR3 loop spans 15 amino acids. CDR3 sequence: CASSYRAQGWETQYF. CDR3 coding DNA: TGTGCCAGCAGTTACAGGGCACAGGGGTGGGAGACCCAGTACTTC.

The CDR3 protein is CASSLIAGGTDTQYF. CDR3 nucleotide sequence: TGTGCCAGCAGCCTCATAGCGGGAGGCACAGATACGCAGTATTTT. The gene calls are TRBV7-9 and TRBJ2-3, with 9 nucleotides matching TRBD2. Germline assignment: CDR1 SEHNR and CDR2 FQNEAQ (reference sequence). This CDR3 contains 15 residues. The V and J ends lost 5 bases and 1 base, in that order; junction bases with no gene match: 4.

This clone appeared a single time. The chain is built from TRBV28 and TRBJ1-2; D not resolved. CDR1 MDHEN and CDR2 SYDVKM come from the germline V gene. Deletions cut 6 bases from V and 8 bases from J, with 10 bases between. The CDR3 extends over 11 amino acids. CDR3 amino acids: CASSLGRGYTF. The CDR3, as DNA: TGTGCCAGCAGCTTGGGGAGGGGCTACACCTTC.

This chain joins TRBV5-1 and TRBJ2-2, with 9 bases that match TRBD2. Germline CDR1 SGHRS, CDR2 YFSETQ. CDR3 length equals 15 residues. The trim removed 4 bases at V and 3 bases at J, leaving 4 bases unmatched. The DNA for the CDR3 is TGCGCCAGCAGCACCTGGACTAGCGACACCGGGGAGCTGTTTTTT. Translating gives CASSTWTSDTGELFF.

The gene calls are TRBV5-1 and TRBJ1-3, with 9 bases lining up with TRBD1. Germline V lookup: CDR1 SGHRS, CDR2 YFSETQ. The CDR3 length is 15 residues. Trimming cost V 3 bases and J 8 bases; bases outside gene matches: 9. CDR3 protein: CASSWGQGAWDTIYF. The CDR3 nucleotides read TGCGCCAGCAGCTGGGGACAGGGAGCTTGGGACACCATATATTTT.

The CDR3 is CASSYVVGTGRRETQYF. The DNA of the CDR3 is TGTGCCAGCAGCTACGTCGTTGGGACAGGGAGGAGAGAGACCCAGTACTTC. This chain connects TRBV11-2 to TRBJ2-5; 9 bases fit TRBD1. The length of the CDR3 is 17 residues. The V gene end was trimmed by 4 bases and the J gene end by 4 bases; junction bases not matched to a gene: 13. Germline V CDR1 and CDR2: SGHAT, FQNNGV.

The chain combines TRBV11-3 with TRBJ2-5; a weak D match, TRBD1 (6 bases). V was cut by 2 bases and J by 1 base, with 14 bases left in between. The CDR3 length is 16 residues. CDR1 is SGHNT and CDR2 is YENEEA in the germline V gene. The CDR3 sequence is CASSLPPGHPQETQYF. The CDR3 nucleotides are TGTGCCAGCAGCTTACCACCGGGACACCCCCAAGAGACCCAGTACTTC.

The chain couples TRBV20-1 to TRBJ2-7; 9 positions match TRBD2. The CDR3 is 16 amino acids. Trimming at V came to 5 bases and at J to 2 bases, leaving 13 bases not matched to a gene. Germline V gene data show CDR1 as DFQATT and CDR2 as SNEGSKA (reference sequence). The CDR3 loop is CSARGGWTSETYEQYF. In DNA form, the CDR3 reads TGCAGTGCTCGTGGAGGCTGGACTAGCGAGACCTACGAGCAGTACTTC.

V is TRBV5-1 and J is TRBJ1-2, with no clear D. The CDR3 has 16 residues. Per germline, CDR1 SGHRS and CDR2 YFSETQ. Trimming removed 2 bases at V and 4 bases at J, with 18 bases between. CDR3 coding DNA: TGCGCCAGCAGCTTCACTCTCGGAGGGTTTACCTATGGCTACACCTTC. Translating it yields CASSFTLGGFTYGYTF.

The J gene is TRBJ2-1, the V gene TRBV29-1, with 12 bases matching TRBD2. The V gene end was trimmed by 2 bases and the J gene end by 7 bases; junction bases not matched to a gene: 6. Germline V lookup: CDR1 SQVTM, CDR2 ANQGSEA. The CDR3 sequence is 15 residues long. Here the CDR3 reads CSVERASGRANEQFF. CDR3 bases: TGCAGCGTTGAAAGGGCTAGCGGGAGGGCAAATGAGCAGTTCTTC.

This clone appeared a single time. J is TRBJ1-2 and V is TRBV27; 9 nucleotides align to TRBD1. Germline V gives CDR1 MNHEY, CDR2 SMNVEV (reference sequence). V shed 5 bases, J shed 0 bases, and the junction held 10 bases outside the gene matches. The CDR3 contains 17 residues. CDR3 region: CASSPGTGRKANYGYTF. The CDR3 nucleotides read TGTGCCAGCAGTCCCGGGACAGGGCGTAAAGCTAACTATGGCTACACCTTC.

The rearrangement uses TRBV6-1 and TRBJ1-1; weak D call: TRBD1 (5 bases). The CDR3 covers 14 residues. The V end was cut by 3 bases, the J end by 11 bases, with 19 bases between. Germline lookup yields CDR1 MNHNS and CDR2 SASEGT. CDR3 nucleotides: TGTGCCAGCAGTGACCTCTTGACGGACACTGGTGCTTTCTTT. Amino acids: CASSDLLTDTGAFF.

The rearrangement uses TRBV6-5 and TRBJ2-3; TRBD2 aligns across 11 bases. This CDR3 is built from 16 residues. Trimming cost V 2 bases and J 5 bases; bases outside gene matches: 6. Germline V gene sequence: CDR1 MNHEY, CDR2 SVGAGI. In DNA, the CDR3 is TGTGCCAGCAGTTACCGGGGACTAGCGGATATAGATACGCAGTATTTT. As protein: CASSYRGLADIDTQYF.

The CDR3 spells CASSTLTSGAQGQYF. The DNA of the CDR3 is TGTGCCAGCAGCACCCTGACTAGCGGGGCCCAAGGGCAGTACTTC. The rearrangement uses TRBV28 and TRBJ2-7; 11 bases align to TRBD2. V gave up 6 bases and J gave up 9 bases; unmatched junction bases: 13. Germline V gene lookup returns CDR1 MDHEN and CDR2 SYDVKM. This CDR3 contains 15 residues. The full variable domain, its missing parts supplied by reference TRBV28 and TRBJ2-7, is DVKVTQSSRYLVKRTGEKVFLECVQDMDHENMFWYRQDPGLGLRLIYFSYDVKMKEKGDIPEGYSVSREKKERFSLILESASTNQTSMYLCASSTLTSGAQGQYFGPGTRLTVT.

The CDR3 nucleotides are TGTGCCAGCAGCGTCGGGACTCCTGACCTCTACGAGCAGTACTTC. Residues: CASSVGTPDLYEQYF. The rearrangement uses TRBV9 and TRBJ2-7, with D possibly being TRBD2 (6 bases). Germline CDR1 SGDLS, CDR2 YYNGEE. CDR3 length: 15 residues. V shed 2 bases and J shed 3 bases, with 15 bases lying between them.

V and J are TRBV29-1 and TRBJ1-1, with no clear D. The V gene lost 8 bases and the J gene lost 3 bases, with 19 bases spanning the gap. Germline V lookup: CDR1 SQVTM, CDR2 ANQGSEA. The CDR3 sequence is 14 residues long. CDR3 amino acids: CSPVFAGWDTEAFF. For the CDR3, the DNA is TGCAGCCCGGTGTTCGCAGGTTGGGACACTGAAGCTTTCTTT.